This TCR beta chain emerged from a study of cytomegalovirus exposure and HLA in healthy donors. Study at large: Tens of millions of unique TCRs from HLA-typed donors made up an early data release.

Amplification used 60 Vbeta primers and 13 Jbeta primers. Repertoires were generated with immunoSEQ multiplex PCR, while TCRdb's copy carries only in-frame clones and drops some. Of roughly 190,000 clones listed, 10% to 15% are singletons. Deletions cut 7 bases from V and 11 bases from J, with 11 bases between. In germline, CDR1 is SEHNR, CDR2 FQNEAQ (reference sequence). CDR3 length: 10 amino acids. A word on this clone: Antigen: not known.

Study results and caveats: For most subjects, TCR beta sequences were reported to predict HLA-A and HLA-B alleles with accuracy.

The chain joins TRBV7-9 to TRBJ1-1, with D perhaps matching TRBD1 (5 bases). The sample taken for sequencing was PBMCs. The TCR originated in a man aged 50 or older in good health and CMV-seropositive. Here the CDR3 reads CASMGGEAFF. CDR3 nucleotide sequence: TGTGCCAGCATGGGGGGGGAGGCTTTCTTT.